The rows below give T cell receptor beta chains drawn from one sample of a study of shared clonotypes between healthy human individuals. Using immunoSEQ multiplex PCR, the repertoire was profiled, and TCRdb retains in-frame clones only, with some absent. The sample consists of 1.5 million to 2.5 million clones, about 95% of them appearing once. What was sequenced was naive CD8+ T cells sorted from blood. Source of these receptors: a man aged 18 to 30 in good health. Both conserved end residues are part of each CDR3. A D gene is named only where the DNA matches it firmly. Only some rows state a clone size, as once, few, many or a class for expanded clones.

clone size: -; D gene: -; J gene: TRBJ2-7; V gene: TRBV13; CDR3 DNA: TGTGCCAGCAGCGTGTACTCCTACGAGCAGTACTTC; CDR3 protein: CASSVYSYEQYF
clone size: -; D gene: -; J gene: TRBJ2-2; V gene: TRBV5-5; CDR3 DNA: TGTGCCAGCAGCTCGGGAGACAGGGTGAACACCGGGGAGCTGTTTTTT; CDR3 protein: CASSSGDRVNTGELFF
clone size: -; D gene: -; J gene: TRBJ1-1; V gene: TRBV19; CDR3 DNA: TGTGCCAGTAGGCGCGGGGGGGACACTGAAGCTTTCTTT; CDR3 protein: CASRRGGDTEAFF
clone size: -; D gene: TRBD2; J gene: TRBJ2-7; V gene: TRBV11-2; CDR3 DNA: TGTGCCAGCAGCTTATCTAGCCTAGCGGGGATCTACGAGCAGTACTTC; CDR3 protein: CASSLSSLAGIYEQYF
clone size: -; D gene: TRBD2; J gene: TRBJ2-1; V gene: TRBV19; CDR3 DNA: TGTGCCAGTAGTATAGGACTAGCGGGAGGTCATGAGCAGTTCTTC; CDR3 protein: CASSIGLAGGHEQFF
clone size: once; D gene: -; J gene: TRBJ2-6; V gene: TRBV29-1; CDR3 DNA: TGCAGCGTTGCGGACCCAATCGCCTCTGGGGCCAACGTCCTGACTTTC; CDR3 protein: CSVADPIASGANVLTF
clone size: -; D gene: TRBD1; J gene: TRBJ2-3; V gene: TRBV5-1; CDR3 DNA: TGCGCCAGCAGCTACGGGACAGGGACAGATACGCAGTATTTT; CDR3 protein: CASSYGTGTDTQYF
clone size: -; D gene: -; J gene: TRBJ2-2; V gene: TRBV6-5; CDR3 DNA: TGTGCCAGCAGTTACGACAGTTTGAACACCGGGGAGCTGTTTTTT; CDR3 protein: CASSYDSLNTGELFF
clone size: -; D gene: -; J gene: TRBJ2-7; V gene: TRBV5-1; CDR3 DNA: TGCGCCAGCAGCTTGGCCGGGCAGGGCAACGAGCAGTACTTC; CDR3 protein: CASSLAGQGNEQYF
clone size: -; D gene: -; J gene: TRBJ1-2; V gene: TRBV21-1; CDR3 DNA: TGTGCCAGCAGCAAAGCGGGGGTTGGCTACACCTTC; CDR3 protein: CASSKAGVGYTF
clone size: -; D gene: -; J gene: TRBJ2-2; V gene: TRBV7-2; CDR3 DNA: TGTGCCAGCAGCTTAGGGCTGCCGGGACCGAGGCTCGGCGGGGAGCTGTTTTTT; CDR3 protein: CASSLGLPGPRLGGELFF
clone size: -; D gene: -; J gene: TRBJ2-7; V gene: TRBV30; CDR3 DNA: TGTGCCTGGAGTGCCGTAAGCCTAGAGAAGAGTGAGCAGTACTTC; CDR3 protein: CAWSAVSLEKSEQYF
clone size: -; D gene: TRBD2; J gene: TRBJ2-7; V gene: TRBV4-3; CDR3 DNA: TGCGCCAGCAGCGAAGGACTAGCGGGAGGGAGCTCCTACGAGCAGTACTTC; CDR3 protein: CASSEGLAGGSSYEQYF
clone size: -; D gene: TRBD1; J gene: TRBJ1-6; V gene: TRBV29-1; CDR3 DNA: TGCAGCGTGGGCCCCCGGACAGGAGAGCCCCTCCACTTT; CDR3 protein: CSVGPRTGEPLHF
clone size: -; D gene: TRBD2; J gene: TRBJ2-5; V gene: TRBV11-2; CDR3 DNA: TGTGCCAGCAGCCCACAAGCGGGAGCGGCAGAGACCCAGTACTTC; CDR3 protein: CASSPQAGAAETQYF
clone size: -; D gene: -; J gene: TRBJ1-5; V gene: TRBV11-2; CDR3 DNA: TGTGCCAGCAGCTTAGGCGCACTGCCCAATCAGCCCCAGCATTTT; CDR3 protein: CASSLGALPNQPQHF
clone size: -; D gene: -; J gene: TRBJ2-2; V gene: TRBV27; CDR3 DNA: TGTGCCAGCAGTTACACTAGTGGGGTCGGGGAGCTGTTTTTT; CDR3 protein: CASSYTSGVGELFF
clone size: -; D gene: -; J gene: TRBJ1-2; V gene: TRBV27; CDR3 DNA: TGTGCCAGCAGTGAGACCCCCATACCAGTCTATGGCTACACCTTC; CDR3 protein: CASSETPIPVYGYTF
clone size: -; D gene: -; J gene: TRBJ2-2; V gene: TRBV4-2; CDR3 DNA: TGTGCCAGCAGCCAAGATGGCGACATACCCGGGGAGCTGTTTTTT; CDR3 protein: CASSQDGDIPGELFF
clone size: -; D gene: TRBD1; J gene: TRBJ2-7; V gene: TRBV5-4; CDR3 DNA: TGTGCCAGCAGTTGGGGACAGGGGGCCTCCTACGAGCAGTACTTC; CDR3 protein: CASSWGQGASYEQYF
clone size: -; D gene: TRBD1; J gene: TRBJ2-7; V gene: TRBV6-5; CDR3 DNA: TGTGCCAGCAGTTACTCGACGGGACAGAAGTTCTACGAGCAGTACTTC; CDR3 protein: CASSYSTGQKFYEQYF
clone size: -; D gene: -; J gene: TRBJ1-4; V gene: TRBV4-1; CDR3 DNA: TGCGCCAGCAGCCCCCGGGACGTGAATGAAAAACTGTTTTTT; CDR3 protein: CASSPRDVNEKLFF
clone size: -; D gene: -; J gene: TRBJ1-2; V gene: TRBV27; CDR3 DNA: TGTGCCAGCAGCCTAGACTGGTCCTCTAACTATGGCTACACCTTC; CDR3 protein: CASSLDWSSNYGYTF
clone size: -; D gene: -; J gene: TRBJ2-2; V gene: TRBV7-6; CDR3 DNA: TGTGCCAGCAGCCCGATCGGGGCGAACACCGGGGAGCTGTTTTTT; CDR3 protein: CASSPIGANTGELFF
clone size: -; D gene: TRBD2; J gene: TRBJ2-1; V gene: TRBV2; CDR3 DNA: TGTGCCAGCGCGGGAGGGCCGGGGAATGAGCAGTTCTTC; CDR3 protein: CASAGGPGNEQFF
clone size: -; D gene: TRBD2; J gene: TRBJ2-1; V gene: TRBV4-1; CDR3 DNA: TGCGCCAGCAGCCCAATTCGGCTAGCGGGGACGGATGAGCAGTTCTTC; CDR3 protein: CASSPIRLAGTDEQFF
clone size: many; D gene: TRBD2; J gene: TRBJ2-1; V gene: TRBV7-6; CDR3 DNA: TGTGCCAGCAGCTTAAGCGGGAGGTACAATGAGCAGTTCTTC; CDR3 protein: CASSLSGRYNEQFF
clone size: -; D gene: TRBD1; J gene: TRBJ1-2; V gene: TRBV6-6; CDR3 DNA: TGTGCCAGCAGTTACGTCGAGGGGGCGTCATATGGCTACACCTTC; CDR3 protein: CASSYVEGASYGYTF
clone size: -; D gene: -; J gene: TRBJ2-7; V gene: TRBV7-6; CDR3 DNA: TGTGCCAGCAGCCCAAATGAACAGGTGCAGTACTTC; CDR3 protein: CASSPNEQVQYF
clone size: -; D gene: -; J gene: TRBJ1-3; V gene: TRBV6-1; CDR3 DNA: TGTGCCAGCAGTTCCGGACGGTCCTCTGGAAACACCATATATTTT; CDR3 protein: CASSSGRSSGNTIYF
clone size: -; D gene: -; J gene: TRBJ2-7; V gene: TRBV4-3; CDR3 DNA: TGCGCCAGCAGCCAGGCCTCCGGGAGCTCCTACGAGCAGTACTTC; CDR3 protein: CASSQASGSSYEQYF
clone size: once; D gene: -; J gene: TRBJ1-1; V gene: TRBV9; CDR3 DNA: TGTGCCAGCAGCGGAACAGGGAGAGCTGAAGCTTTCTTT; CDR3 protein: CASSGTGRAEAFF
clone size: -; D gene: TRBD2; J gene: TRBJ2-1; V gene: TRBV27; CDR3 DNA: TGTGCCAGCAGGGAGGCTAGCGGGGGGTTCTCCTACAATGAGCAGTTCTTC; CDR3 protein: CASREASGGFSYNEQFF
clone size: -; D gene: TRBD2; J gene: TRBJ2-7; V gene: TRBV4-3; CDR3 DNA: TGCGCCAGCAGCCACGGACTAGCCTCCTACGAGCAGTACTTC; CDR3 protein: CASSHGLASYEQYF
clone size: -; D gene: -; J gene: TRBJ1-6; V gene: TRBV28; CDR3 DNA: TGTGCCAGCAGTTTTGGGGCCCTGAGCTCCTATAATTCACCCCTCCACTTT; CDR3 protein: CASSFGALSSYNSPLHF
clone size: -; D gene: -; J gene: TRBJ2-2; V gene: TRBV27; CDR3 DNA: TGTGCCAGCAGTCCTGGTTTAAACACCGGGGAGCTGTTTTTT; CDR3 protein: CASSPGLNTGELFF
clone size: -; D gene: -; J gene: TRBJ2-7; V gene: TRBV7-9; CDR3 DNA: TGTGCCAGCAGCGCGACCTTGCAGGGTCCCTACGAGCAGTACTTC; CDR3 protein: CASSATLQGPYEQYF
clone size: once; D gene: TRBD2; J gene: TRBJ2-5; V gene: TRBV5-6; CDR3 DNA: TGTGCCAGCAGCGGAACGGGACTAGCGGGAGTTCAGACCCAGTACTTC; CDR3 protein: CASSGTGLAGVQTQYF
clone size: -; D gene: -; J gene: TRBJ1-1; V gene: TRBV11-2; CDR3 DNA: TGTGCCAGCAGCTTAGGGGCAGGAGGAGGGACTGAAGCTTTCTTT; CDR3 protein: CASSLGAGGGTEAFF
clone size: -; D gene: -; J gene: TRBJ2-7; V gene: TRBV6-5; CDR3 DNA: TGTGCCAGCAGTTACGCAGGGGTCACCTACGAGCAGTACTTC; CDR3 protein: CASSYAGVTYEQYF
clone size: -; D gene: -; J gene: TRBJ2-3; V gene: TRBV25-1; CDR3 DNA: TGTGCCAGCAGAGAGAAGGCAGATACGCAGTATTTT; CDR3 protein: CASREKADTQYF
clone size: few; D gene: -; J gene: TRBJ1-1; V gene: TRBV30; CDR3 DNA: TGTGCCTGGAGTGTAGTCGGGGAGGGCACTGAAGCTTTCTTT; CDR3 protein: CAWSVVGEGTEAFF
clone size: -; D gene: TRBD1; J gene: TRBJ2-7; V gene: TRBV4-2; CDR3 DNA: TGTGCCAGCAGCCCTCGGGACAGTACCTACGAGCAGTACTTC; CDR3 protein: CASSPRDSTYEQYF
clone size: -; D gene: TRBD1; J gene: TRBJ1-1; V gene: TRBV7-9; CDR3 DNA: TGTGCCAGCAGCTTAGCCCAGGGGGAGACTGAAGCTTTCTTT; CDR3 protein: CASSLAQGETEAFF
clone size: -; D gene: -; J gene: TRBJ2-4; V gene: TRBV28; CDR3 DNA: TGTGCCAGCAGTTTAACAGGGCTGAGAAACATTCAGTACTTC; CDR3 protein: CASSLTGLRNIQYF
clone size: -; D gene: -; J gene: TRBJ2-3; V gene: TRBV9; CDR3 DNA: TGTGCCAGCAGCGCCTCTACTAGTATTTGGGTAGATACGCAGTATTTT; CDR3 protein: CASSASTSIWVDTQYF
clone size: -; D gene: -; J gene: TRBJ2-5; V gene: TRBV5-1; CDR3 DNA: TGCGCCAGCAGCTTGGTGTCCCGAGCGGAGACCCAGTACTTC; CDR3 protein: CASSLVSRAETQYF
clone size: -; D gene: -; J gene: TRBJ1-6; V gene: TRBV9; CDR3 DNA: TGTGCCAGCAGCGAAGGCAGGGGAGCGTCACCCCTCCACTTT; CDR3 protein: CASSEGRGASPLHF
clone size: -; D gene: -; J gene: TRBJ2-1; V gene: TRBV19; CDR3 DNA: TGTGCCGTCGGTTACTCCTACAATGAGCAGTTCTTC; CDR3 protein: CAVGYSYNEQFF
clone size: -; D gene: TRBD1; J gene: TRBJ2-7; V gene: TRBV7-8; CDR3 DNA: TGTGCCAGCAGACCAAGGACAGGGAAGTCCTACGAGCAGTACTTC; CDR3 protein: CASRPRTGKSYEQYF
clone size: -; D gene: TRBD1; J gene: TRBJ2-1; V gene: TRBV7-6; CDR3 DNA: TGTGCCAGCAGCCCATTAGAAGACAGGGGAGGCTACAATGAGCAGTTCTTC; CDR3 protein: CASSPLEDRGGYNEQFF
clone size: -; D gene: -; J gene: TRBJ1-1; V gene: TRBV4-1; CDR3 DNA: TGCGCCAGCAGCCAAGGACTAGGCATGAACACTGAAGCTTTCTTT; CDR3 protein: CASSQGLGMNTEAFF
clone size: -; D gene: -; J gene: TRBJ2-1; V gene: TRBV27; CDR3 DNA: TGTGCCAGCAGTTTATCGGGGGCGACTGAGCAGTTCTTC; CDR3 protein: CASSLSGATEQFF
clone size: few; D gene: -; J gene: TRBJ1-1; V gene: TRBV4-1; CDR3 DNA: TGCGCCAGCAGCCAACTCATGAACACTGAAGCTTTCTTT; CDR3 protein: CASSQLMNTEAFF
clone size: -; D gene: TRBD2; J gene: TRBJ2-1; V gene: TRBV7-9; CDR3 DNA: TGTGCCAGCAGCTTAGGCGCTAGCGGGGGATACAATGAGCAGTTCTTC; CDR3 protein: CASSLGASGGYNEQFF
clone size: -; D gene: -; J gene: TRBJ1-6; V gene: TRBV13; CDR3 DNA: TGTGCCAGCAGCTTAGAATTTGGGGGGGGGCCCCCGGAGCCCCTCCACTTT; CDR3 protein: CASSLEFGGGPPEPLHF
clone size: -; D gene: -; J gene: TRBJ1-3; V gene: TRBV7-8; CDR3 DNA: TGTGCCAGCAGCTTAGATCAGGGCTCTGGAAACACCATATATTTT; CDR3 protein: CASSLDQGSGNTIYF